A single sample is the source of the 10 T cell receptor beta chains below, sequenced in a study of cytomegalovirus exposure and HLA in healthy donors. The PCR ran on 60 Vbeta and 13 Jbeta primers. Only in-frame clones appear in the TCRdb table, and some are missing; sequencing was by immunoSEQ multiplex PCR. This sample has under 90,000 clones, with approximately 74% found just once. What was sequenced was PBMCs. The receptors here all came from a man aged 40-50 years in good health and CMV-seropositive.

The chain couples TRBV9 to TRBJ1-1; D ambiguous. Germline lookup yields CDR1 SGDLS and CDR2 YYNGEE. Trimming cost V 4 bases and J 7 bases, with 11 bases left between them. This CDR3 comprises 12 residues. The CDR3 spells CASSTSGIEAFF. The CDR3 DNA reads TGTGCCAGCAGCACCTCTGGCATTGAAGCTTTCTTT.

The V gene is TRBV7-6, the J gene TRBJ2-1, with TRBD1 matching over 7 bases. CDR3 length: 13 residues. From germline, CDR1 is SGHVS and CDR2 FNYEAQ. J lost 6 bases, V lost 4 bases, and 3 bases had no gene match. DNA for the CDR3: TGTGCCAGCAGCTCACAGGGGCCCAATGAGCAGTTCTTC. Amino acids: CASSSQGPNEQFF. The whole variable domain, remainder taken from reference TRBV7-6 and TRBJ2-1, is GAGVSQSPRYKVTKRGQDVALRCDPISGHVSLYWYRQALGQGPEFLTYFNYEAQQDKSGLPNDRFSAERPEGSISTLTIQRTEQRDSAMYRCASSSQGPNEQFFGPGTRLTVL.

The J gene is TRBJ2-1, the V gene TRBV4-1, with 10 bases matching TRBD2. Trimming at V came to 4 bases and at J to 4 bases, leaving 1 base not matched to a gene. CDR3 length: 14 residues. CDR1 and CDR2 (germline): MGHRA, YSYEKL. CDR3 protein: CASSPAGGYNEQFF. CDR3 DNA sequence: TGCGCCAGCAGCCCAGCGGGAGGGTACAATGAGCAGTTCTTC.

V usage is TRBV7-3 and J usage is TRBJ1-1; D not resolved. V was cut by 4 bases and J by 7 bases, with 16 bases left in between. The CDR3 loop spans 14 amino acids. Germline loops: CDR1 SGHTA, CDR2 FQGTGA. The CDR3 sequence: CASSSPERGSEAFF. The CDR3 region has the DNA TGTGCCAGCAGCTCCCCAGAGCGTGGCAGTGAAGCTTTCTTT.

With respect to this clone: Given a far larger clone just one base away, this is likely a sequencing read error. The same CDR3 also results from other DNA sequences found in this sample. In nucleotides, the CDR3 is TGTGCCAGCACTAGAACAGGGAATAATTCACCCCTCCACTTT. It translates to CASTRTGNNSPLHF. The chain links TRBV6-1 to TRBJ1-6; maybe TRBD1 (6 bases). This CDR3 contains 14 residues. V shed 7 bases and J shed 5 bases, with 12 bases lying between them. Germline V lookup: CDR1 MNHNS, CDR2 SASEGT.

V is TRBV5-6 and J is TRBJ2-7, with D perhaps matching TRBD2 (6 bases). V was shortened by 1 base and J by 0 bases, with 17 bases between the two germline ends. The germline V gene has CDR1 SGHDT and CDR2 YYEEEE. This CDR3 is built from 17 residues. CDR3 coding DNA: TGTGCCAGCAGCTTGTCTATTGGAGCGGGTACCTCCTACGAGCAGTACTTC. It codes for CASSLSIGAGTSYEQYF.

The V gene is TRBV11-2, the J gene TRBJ1-5; 9 positions match TRBD1. V gave up 5 bases and J gave up 7 bases; unmatched junction bases: 6. CDR1 and CDR2 from the germline V gene are SGHAT and FQNNGV. This CDR3 is built from 14 residues. DNA for the CDR3: TGTGCCAGCAGCGGAGGGACAGGGAACCAGCCCCAGCATTTT. Protein: CASSGGTGNQPQHF.

This clone was observed a single time. In nucleotides, the CDR3 is TGTGCCAGTAGTTCCCTTGGCGGGAGGGCCTGGGGGGAGCAGTTCTTC. It specifies CASSSLGGRAWGEQFF. The chain combines TRBV19 with TRBJ2-1; TRBD2 agrees at 9 bases. The CDR3 consists of 16 residues. Germline V gene data show CDR1 as LNHDA and CDR2 as SQIVND (reference sequence). J lost 10 bases, V lost 5 bases, and 15 bases had no gene match.

V is TRBV5-1 and J is TRBJ1-5; D is unclear. Germline CDR1 SGHRS, CDR2 YFSETQ. The CDR3 consists of 14 residues. V was pared by 2 bases and J by 2 bases, with 8 bases between. CDR3 loop: CASSLSSGNQPQHF. The CDR3 DNA is TGCGCCAGCAGCTTAAGTAGTGGCAATCAGCCCCAGCATTTT.

V usage is TRBV10-3 and J usage is TRBJ2-1; D gene unclear. Trimming shortened V by 3 bases and J by 0 bases, and 6 bases separated the two germline ends. The V gene's germline CDR1 is ENHRY and CDR2 SYGVKD. The length of the CDR3 is 14 residues. The CDR3 nucleotides are TGTGCCATCAGTGACGGTAGCTCCTACAATGAGCAGTTCTTC. Translation: CAISDGSSYNEQFF.